Shown below are 27 T cell receptor beta chains from a single sample sequenced in a study of T-cell memory formation after mild COVID-19. MiXCR, applied by TCRdb to the 5' RACE reads, yields one record per CDR3 protein. The sample includes some 490,000 distinct CDR3 sequences, about 20% of them seen just once. The sample taken for sequencing was PBMCs or a T cell subset sorted from them (not recorded which). The source of these receptors is an adult woman who had mild COVID-19 (a few samples of this study predate the infection). Cell type and time point are not known.

The rearrangement uses TRBV3-1 and TRBJ1-5, with D unresolved. This CDR3 comprises 17 residues. Trimming left V 1 base short and J 0 bases short, with 13 bases between. Germline CDR1 and CDR2: LGHDT and YNNKEL (reference sequence). The CDR3 DNA reads TGTGCCAGCAGCCAAGGCCGTTCGGAAGTTAGCAATCAGCCCCAGCATTTT. Translated: CASSQGRSEVSNQPQHF.

The chain links TRBV20-1 to TRBJ1-4; D might be TRBD1 (6 bases). Germline CDR1 is DFQATT and CDR2 is SNEGSKA (reference sequence). The CDR3 consists of 14 residues. V lost 2 bases and J 4 bases, leaving 11 bases between the germline ends. CDR3 in amino acids: CSARRAGDNEKLFF. The CDR3 nucleotides are TGCAGTGCTAGACGCGCAGGGGATAATGAAAAACTGTTTTTT.

V usage is TRBV12-3 or TRBV12-4 and J usage is TRBJ1-1; maybe TRBD1 (5 bases). V lost 7 bases, J lost 1 base, and 13 bases lay in between. The CDR3 covers 14 residues. The CDR3 region is CASIQHRSNTEAFF. The CDR3 nucleotides are TGTGCCAGCATTCAACACAGGTCGAACACTGAAGCTTTCTTT.

The rearrangement links TRBV12-3 or TRBV12-4 to TRBJ1-2; D possibly corresponds to TRBD1 (5 bases). The CDR3 extends over 12 amino acids. Trimming removed 5 bases at V and 7 bases at J, with 11 bases between. The CDR3 nucleotides are TGTGCCAGCAGTCCCAGGGTCGGTGGCTACACCTTC. It codes for CASSPRVGGYTF.

This clonotype was counted only a few times. The V and J genes are TRBV4-2 and TRBJ2-1; 12 nucleotides match TRBD2. The CDR3 is 15 amino acids. J lost 7 bases, V lost 5 bases, and 6 bases had no gene match. Germline V CDR1 and CDR2: LGHNA, YNFKEQ. In nucleotides, the CDR3 is TGTGCCAGCAGCGAATCTAGCGGGAGGGAGAATGAGCAGTTCTTC. Protein: CASSESSGRENEQFF.

The gene calls are TRBV7-2 and TRBJ2-7; weak D call: TRBD2 (5 bases). The germline gives CDR1 SGHTA, CDR2 FQGNSA. The CDR3 length is 17 residues. Trimming cost V 5 bases and J 2 bases, with 22 bases left between them. The CDR3 protein is CASSLAKSTGSTYEQYF. The CDR3, as DNA: TGTGCCAGCAGCCTTGCTAAGTCCACGGGGAGTACCTACGAGCAGTACTTC.

The CDR3 sequence is CASSLGTGADEQYF. CDR3 DNA: TGTGCCAGCAGCTTGGGGACAGGGGCCGACGAGCAGTACTTC. The gene calls are TRBV5-5 and TRBJ2-7; the match to TRBD1 covers 9 bases. The CDR3 is made up of 14 amino acids. J gave up 5 bases and V 0 bases, and 3 bases lay outside the gene matches. Germline CDR1 SGHKS, CDR2 YYEKEE (reference sequence).

The genes are TRBV24-1 and TRBJ2-1; D might be TRBD1 or TRBD2, each matching 5 bases. The germline CDR1 and CDR2 sequences are KGHDR and SFDVKD. CDR3 length equals 16 residues. Trimming removed 3 bases from V and 2 bases from J, with 13 bases in between. CDR3 residues: CATSDLSGAAYNEQFF. CDR3 DNA: TGTGCCACCAGTGATCTCTCCGGGGCGGCCTACAATGAGCAGTTCTTC.

This clonotype was recorded a few times. J is TRBJ2-7 and V is TRBV18; 7 nucleotides match TRBD1. CDR1 and CDR2 (germline): KGHSH, LQKENI. V lost 1 base to trimming and J lost 7 bases; unmatched junction nucleotides: 7. CDR3 length: 14 amino acids. In DNA form, the CDR3 reads TGTGCCAGCTCACCACGGGACAGTTCTGGAGAGCAGTACTTC. Translation gives CASSPRDSSGEQYF.

This clonotype has a single count. This chain joins TRBV2 and TRBJ1-3, with D tentatively TRBD1 (6 bases). Trimming removed 1 base at V and 4 bases at J, with 11 bases between. The CDR3 consists of 15 residues. Germline V gene data show CDR1 as SNHLY and CDR2 as FYNNEI. The CDR3 nucleotides are TGTGCCAGCAGTGAAGTTTCGGGGGGCGGAAACACCATATATTTT. It specifies CASSEVSGGGNTIYF.

A few counts support this clonotype. The rearrangement joins TRBV7-2 to TRBJ2-3; the match to TRBD2 covers 11 bases. J was trimmed by 1 base and V by 5 bases; bases with no gene match: 5. CDR1 and CDR2 (germline): SGHTA, FQGNSA. CDR3 length: 16 amino acids. The CDR3 spells CASSLTSGSGTDTQYF. CDR3 DNA sequence: TGTGCCAGCAGCCTAACTAGCGGGAGTGGCACAGATACGCAGTATTTT.

V and J are TRBV7-9 and TRBJ2-7; perhaps D is TRBD1 or TRBD2 (6 bases each). V was cut by 10 bases and J by 2 bases, with 15 bases left in between. The germline V gene has CDR1 SEHNR and CDR2 FQNEAQ (reference sequence). This CDR3 comprises 13 residues. The CDR3 protein is CAIRRGDTYEQYF. The CDR3 DNA follows: TGTGCCATTCGGAGGGGGGACACCTACGAGCAGTACTTC.

This clonotype was observed a handful of times. The chain joins TRBV6-1 to TRBJ2-4; unclear D gene. The germline gives CDR1 MNHNS, CDR2 SASEGT. This CDR3 contains 12 residues. Deletions cut 1 base from V and 9 bases from J, with 7 bases between. CDR3 coding DNA: TGTGCCAGCAGTGAAGGGACCTCCATTCAGTACTTC. Its protein is CASSEGTSIQYF.

V and J are TRBV4-1 and TRBJ2-7; 9 bases align to TRBD1. This CDR3 region has 16 residues. V lost 2 bases, J lost 3 bases, and 8 bases stayed unmatched. Germline V CDR1 and CDR2: MGHRA, YSYEKL. The CDR3 nucleotides read TGCGCCAGCAGCCAAAGCCGGGACAGGGACCTCTACGAGCAGTACTTC. Its protein is CASSQSRDRDLYEQYF.

The sample holds one count of this clonotype. The chain employs TRBV7-2 and TRBJ1-1; 7 nucleotides align to TRBD1. With 1 base clipped from V and 6 bases from J, the junction kept 8 bases outside the gene matches. Germline lookup yields CDR1 SGHTA and CDR2 FQGNSA. This CDR3 is 15 amino acids long. CDR3: CASSLVRQGVPEAFF. The CDR3 DNA sequence: TGTGCCAGCAGCTTAGTGCGGCAGGGGGTCCCTGAAGCTTTCTTT.

This chain links TRBV12-3 or TRBV12-4 with TRBJ2-1; perhaps TRBD1 as D (5 bases). The ends were cut back, 0 bases at V and 5 bases at J, with 8 bases in the middle. The CDR3 totals 14 residues. CDR3 amino acids: CASSLAAGNNEQFF. CDR3 sequence (DNA): TGTGCCAGCAGTTTAGCAGCAGGGAACAATGAGCAGTTCTTC.

The gene calls are TRBV10-3 and TRBJ2-1; D gene uncertain. The CDR3 sequence is 14 residues long. Trimming took off 6 bases at V and 0 bases at J, with 9 bases between the two ends. CDR1 is ENHRY, CDR2 SYGVKD, per germline. The CDR3 sequence: CAIRRPNSYNEQFF. DNA for the CDR3: TGTGCCATCAGGCGACCAAACTCCTACAATGAGCAGTTCTTC.

This clonotype has a handful of counts. One base away lies a much larger clone, so this may be a sequencing read error. The chain couples TRBV12-3 or TRBV12-4 to TRBJ2-1; TRBD2 might be the D (6 bases). V was pared by 6 bases and J by 0 bases, with 12 bases between. The CDR3 is made up of 15 amino acids. The CDR3 spells CASSSSASSYNEQFF. The CDR3 nucleotides read TGTGCCAGCAGCTCTAGCGCGAGCTCCTACAATGAGCAGTTCTTC.

A few counts support this clonotype. This sequence joins TRBV3-1 and TRBJ1-1; TRBD1 might be the D (5 bases). The CDR3 consists of 15 residues. CDR1 and CDR2 (germline): LGHDT, YNNKEL (reference sequence). V lost 4 bases to trimming and J lost 4 bases, with 16 bases between them. The CDR3 is CASSPSRVRGTEAFF. The CDR3 region has the DNA TGTGCCAGCAGCCCGAGCAGGGTGCGGGGCACTGAAGCTTTCTTT.

This chain uses TRBV6-1 with TRBJ1-4; the D is unclear. This CDR3 has 16 amino acids. V gave up 4 bases and J gave up 8 bases, with 20 bases separating them. Germline V gene sequence: CDR1 MNHNS, CDR2 SASEGT. For the CDR3, the DNA is TGTGCCAGCAGTGTACTCGAGGCCCTAGTTGAAGAAAAACTGTTTTTT. It codes for CASSVLEALVEEKLFF.

The chain is built from TRBV7-9 and TRBJ2-2; 9 nucleotides match TRBD1. This CDR3 has 15 residues. Germline CDR1 and CDR2: SEHNR and FQNEAQ (reference sequence). The junction had 6 bases not matched to a gene; V was cut back by 5 bases and J by 5 bases. DNA of the CDR3: TGTGCCAGCAGCATACACAGGGGGCGTACCGGGGAGCTGTTTTTT. Protein: CASSIHRGRTGELFF. The variable domain in full, with the rest retrieved from reference TRBV7-9 and TRBJ2-2, is DTGVSQNPRHKITKRGQNVTFRCDPISEHNRLYWYRQTLGQGPEFLTYFQNEAQLEKSRLLSDRFSAERPKGSFSTLEIQRTEQGDSAMYLCASSIHRGRTGELFFGEGSRLTVL.

V usage is TRBV5-6 and J usage is TRBJ2-1, with 11 nucleotides matching TRBD2. The CDR3 has 18 residues. Germline V lookup: CDR1 SGHDT, CDR2 YYEEEE. V shed 0 bases, J shed 4 bases, and the junction held 9 bases outside the gene matches. CDR3 DNA: TGTGCCAGCAGCTTGGCCGCCGGGGGACTAGCGGAGTACAATGAGCAGTTCTTC. It is translated as CASSLAAGGLAEYNEQFF.

This clonotype was recorded a few times. The genes are TRBV7-6 and TRBJ2-3, with 8 positions matching TRBD1. The germline gives CDR1 SGHVS, CDR2 FNYEAQ. J gave up 2 bases and V 5 bases, and 9 bases lay outside the gene matches. This CDR3 region has 16 residues. CDR3 in amino acids: CASSIWTGIDTDTQYF. CDR3 in DNA: TGTGCCAGCAGCATATGGACAGGGATTGACACAGATACGCAGTATTTT.

This clonotype was observed a handful of times. The rearrangement links TRBV18 to TRBJ2-3, with D hard to call. This CDR3 is built from 13 residues. Trimming stripped 4 bases from V and 5 bases from J, with 10 bases between. CDR1 and CDR2 from the germline V gene are KGHSH and LQKENI. The CDR3 is CASSLDSGDTQYF. The CDR3 DNA is TGTGCCAGCTCACTCGACTCCGGAGATACGCAGTATTTT. The whole variable domain, remainder taken from reference TRBV18 and TRBJ2-3, is NAGVMQNPRHLVRRRGQEARLRCSPMKGHSHVYWYRQLPEEGLKFMVYLQKENIIDESGMPKERFSAEFPKEGPSILRIQQVVRGDSAAYFCASSLDSGDTQYFGPGTRLTVL.

This chain uses TRBV24-1 with TRBJ2-1; no reliable D call. This CDR3 is built from 15 residues. The germline gives CDR1 KGHDR, CDR2 SFDVKD. V lost 0 bases, J lost 4 bases, and 9 bases lay in between. In nucleotides, the CDR3 is TGTGCCACCAGTGATTTGCAAACAGCGTACAATGAGCAGTTCTTC. Its translation: CATSDLQTAYNEQFF.

This clonotype was recorded many times. The rearrangement joins TRBV12-3 or TRBV12-4 to TRBJ1-1, with D unresolved. CDR3 length: 11 residues. Trimming shortened V by 2 bases and J by 11 bases, and 9 bases separated the two germline ends. The DNA for the CDR3 is TGTGCCAGCAGTTTAAGCCGGGAGGCTTTCTTT. This translates into CASSLSREAFF.

The CDR3 loop is CASSLRLGLLSTGELFF. The CDR3 nucleotides read TGTGCCAGCAGCTTGCGATTAGGGCTGTTGAGCACCGGGGAGCTGTTTTTT. J is TRBJ2-2 and V is TRBV5-5, with D unclear. There are 17 residues in the CDR3. The germline V gene has CDR1 SGHKS and CDR2 YYEKEE (reference sequence). Trimming took off 1 base at V and 4 bases at J, with 17 bases between the two ends.